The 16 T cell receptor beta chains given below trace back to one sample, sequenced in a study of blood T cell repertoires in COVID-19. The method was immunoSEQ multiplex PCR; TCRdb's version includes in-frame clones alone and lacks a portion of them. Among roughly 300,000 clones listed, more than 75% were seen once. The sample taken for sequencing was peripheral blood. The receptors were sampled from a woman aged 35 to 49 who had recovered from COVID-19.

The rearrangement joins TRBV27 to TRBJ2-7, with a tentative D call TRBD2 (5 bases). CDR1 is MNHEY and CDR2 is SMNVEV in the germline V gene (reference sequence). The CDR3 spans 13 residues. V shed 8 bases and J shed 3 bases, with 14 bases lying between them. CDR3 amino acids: CASRRNGDYEQYF. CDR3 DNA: TGTGCCAGCCGGAGGAACGGAGACTACGAGCAGTACTTC.

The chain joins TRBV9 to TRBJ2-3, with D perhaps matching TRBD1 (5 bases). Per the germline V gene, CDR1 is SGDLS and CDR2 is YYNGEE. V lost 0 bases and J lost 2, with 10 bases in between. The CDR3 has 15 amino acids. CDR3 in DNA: TGTGCCAGCAGCGTAGAAGGCAGGGACACAGATACGCAGTATTTT. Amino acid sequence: CASSVEGRDTDTQYF.

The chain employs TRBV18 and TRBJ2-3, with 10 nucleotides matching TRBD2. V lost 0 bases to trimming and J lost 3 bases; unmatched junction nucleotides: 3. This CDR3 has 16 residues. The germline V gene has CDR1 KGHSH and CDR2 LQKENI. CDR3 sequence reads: CASSPPSGGATDTQYF. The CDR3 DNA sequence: TGTGCCAGCTCACCACCCAGCGGGGGGGCTACAGATACGCAGTATTTT.

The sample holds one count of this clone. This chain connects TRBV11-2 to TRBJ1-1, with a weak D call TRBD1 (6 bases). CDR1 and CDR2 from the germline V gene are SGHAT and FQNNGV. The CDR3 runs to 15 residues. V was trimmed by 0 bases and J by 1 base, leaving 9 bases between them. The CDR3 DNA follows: TGTGCCAGCAGCTTAGATCCAGGGGAGAACACTGAAGCTTTCTTT. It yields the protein CASSLDPGENTEAFF.

The CDR3 sequence: CASSLVVLAGAEQFF. The CDR3, as DNA: TGTGCCAGCAGCTTAGTAGTACTAGCGGGGGCCGAGCAGTTCTTC. This chain joins TRBV7-2 and TRBJ2-1; 11 bases are shared with TRBD2. The CDR3 is 15 residues long. Germline trimming cut 1 base from V and 10 bases from J; bases unmatched to any gene: 6. Germline CDR1 SGHTA, CDR2 FQGNSA. Based on the CDR3 plus reference TRBV7-2 and TRBJ2-1, the full variable domain is GAGVSQSPSNKVTEKGKDVELRCDPISGHTALYWYRQSLGQGLEFLIYFQGNSAPDKSGLPSDRFSAERTGGSVSTLTIQRTQQEDSAVYLCASSLVVLAGAEQFFGPGTRLTVL.

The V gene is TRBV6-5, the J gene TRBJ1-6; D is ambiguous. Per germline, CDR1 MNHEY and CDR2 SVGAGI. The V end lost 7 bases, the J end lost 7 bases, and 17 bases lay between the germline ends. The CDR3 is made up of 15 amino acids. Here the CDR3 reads CASTKEGLVNSPLHF. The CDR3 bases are TGTGCCAGCACTAAGGAGGGCCTAGTAAATTCACCCCTCCACTTT.

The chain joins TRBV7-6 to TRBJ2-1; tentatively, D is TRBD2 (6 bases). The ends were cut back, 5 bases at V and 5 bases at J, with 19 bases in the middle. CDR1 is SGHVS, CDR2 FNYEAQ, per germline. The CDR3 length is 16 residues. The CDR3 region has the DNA TGTGCCAGCAGCCGCGCATTCGGGACGGGGGACAATGAGCAGTTCTTC. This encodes CASSRAFGTGDNEQFF. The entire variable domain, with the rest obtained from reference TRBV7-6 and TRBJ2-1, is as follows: GAGVSQSPRYKVTKRGQDVALRCDPISGHVSLYWYRQALGQGPEFLTYFNYEAQQDKSGLPNDRFSAERPEGSISTLTIQRTEQRDSAMYRCASSRAFGTGDNEQFFGPGTRLTVL.

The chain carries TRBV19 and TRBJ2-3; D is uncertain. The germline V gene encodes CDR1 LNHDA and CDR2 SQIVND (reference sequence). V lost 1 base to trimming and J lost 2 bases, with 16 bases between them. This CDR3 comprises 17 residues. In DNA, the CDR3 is TGTGCCAGTAGTATAGTCAGGCAGGCTCATGTCACAGATACGCAGTATTTT. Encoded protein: CASSIVRQAHVTDTQYF.

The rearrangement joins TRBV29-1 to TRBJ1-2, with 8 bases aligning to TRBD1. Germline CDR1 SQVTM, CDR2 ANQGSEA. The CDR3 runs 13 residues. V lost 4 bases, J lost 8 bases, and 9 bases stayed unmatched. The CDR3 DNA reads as TGCAGCGTTGTCGGACAGGGTTCAGACGGCTACACCTTC. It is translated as CSVVGQGSDGYTF.

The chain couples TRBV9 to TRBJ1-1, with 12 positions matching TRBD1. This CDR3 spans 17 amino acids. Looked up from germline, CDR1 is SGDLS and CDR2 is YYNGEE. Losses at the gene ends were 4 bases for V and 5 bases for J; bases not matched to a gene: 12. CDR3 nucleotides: TGTGCCAGCAGCCCCACGAAGGGACAGGGGGCGCAGACTGAAGCTTTCTTT. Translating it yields CASSPTKGQGAQTEAFF. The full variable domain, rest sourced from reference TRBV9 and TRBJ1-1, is DSGVTQTPKHLITATGQRVTLRCSPRSGDLSVYWYQQSLDQGLQFLIQYYNGEERAKGNILERFSAQQFPDLHSELNLSSLELGDSALYFCASSPTKGQGAQTEAFFGQGTRLTVV.

The CDR3 bases are TGCGCCAGCAGCTTGGAAGGGCTCTGGGGCGGTAGTGAGCAGTTCTTC. Amino acid sequence: CASSLEGLWGGSEQFF. The chain uses TRBV5-1 and TRBJ2-1; weak D call: TRBD1 (5 bases). This CDR3 spans 16 amino acids. V lost 0 bases, J lost 9 bases, and 19 bases lay in between. Germline V gives CDR1 SGHRS, CDR2 YFSETQ.

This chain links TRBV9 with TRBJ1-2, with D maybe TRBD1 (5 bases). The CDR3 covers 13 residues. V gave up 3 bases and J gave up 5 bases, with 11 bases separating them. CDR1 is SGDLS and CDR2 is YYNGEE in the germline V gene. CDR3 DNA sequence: TGTGCCAGCAGCGGCGGGGCAGGGTATGGCTACACCTTC. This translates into CASSGGAGYGYTF. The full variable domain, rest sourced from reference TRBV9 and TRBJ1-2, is DSGVTQTPKHLITATGQRVTLRCSPRSGDLSVYWYQQSLDQGLQFLIQYYNGEERAKGNILERFSAQQFPDLHSELNLSSLELGDSALYFCASSGGAGYGYTFGSGTRLTVV.

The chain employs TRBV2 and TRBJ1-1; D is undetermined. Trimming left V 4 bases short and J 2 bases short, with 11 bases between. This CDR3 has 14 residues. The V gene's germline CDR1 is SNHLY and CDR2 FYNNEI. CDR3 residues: CASSVEATNTEAFF. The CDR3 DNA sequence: TGTGCCAGCAGTGTCGAGGCTACAAACACTGAAGCTTTCTTT.

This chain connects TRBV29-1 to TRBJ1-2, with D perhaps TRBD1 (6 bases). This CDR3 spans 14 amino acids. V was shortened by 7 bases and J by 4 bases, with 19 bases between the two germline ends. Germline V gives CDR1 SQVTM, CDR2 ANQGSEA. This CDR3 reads CSADPEGVSYGYTF. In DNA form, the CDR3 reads TGCAGCGCAGACCCCGAGGGGGTATCCTATGGCTACACCTTC.

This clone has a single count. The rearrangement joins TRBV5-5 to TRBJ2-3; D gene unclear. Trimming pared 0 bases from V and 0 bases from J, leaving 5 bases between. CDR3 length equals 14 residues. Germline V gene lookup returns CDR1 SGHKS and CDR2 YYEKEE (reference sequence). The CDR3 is CASSLERSTDTQYF. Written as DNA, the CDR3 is TGTGCCAGCAGCTTGGAGCGCAGCACAGATACGCAGTATTTT.

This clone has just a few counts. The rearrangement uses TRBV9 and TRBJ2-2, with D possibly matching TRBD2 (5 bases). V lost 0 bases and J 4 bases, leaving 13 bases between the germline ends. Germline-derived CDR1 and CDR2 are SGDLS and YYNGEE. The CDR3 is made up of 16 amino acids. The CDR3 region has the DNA TGTGCCAGCAGCGTAGCTTCCGGGGTTCGCACCGGGGAGCTGTTTTTT. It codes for CASSVASGVRTGELFF.